The rows below give T cell receptor beta chains drawn from one sample of a study of T cells in Graves' hyperthyroidism and ophthalmopathy. From the multiplex PCR reads, TCRdb called clonotypes with MiXCR, one entry per CDR3 protein. The sample contains hundreds of thousands of distinct CDR3 sequences, 35% of which appear only once. Sequenced: blood. These receptors were taken from a woman in her 40s with Graves' hyperthyroidism. Each CDR3 is given without its conserved first and last residue. The D gene is left open where the match is weak.

d_call: TRBD1
j_call: TRBJ1-5
v_call: TRBV2
cdr3_aa: ASRGGRDNQPQH

d_call: TRBD1
j_call: TRBJ2-5
v_call: TRBV24-1
cdr3_aa: ATSDGTGGAGETQY

d_call: TRBD1
j_call: TRBJ2-2
v_call: TRBV29-1
cdr3_aa: SVAGTGPNTGELF

d_call: NA
j_call: TRBJ2-3
v_call: TRBV5-1
cdr3_aa: ASSFGQGGDTQY

d_call: NA
j_call: TRBJ2-7
v_call: TRBV6-6
cdr3_aa: ASTRGGDSEQY

d_call: TRBD2
j_call: TRBJ2-7
v_call: TRBV20-1
cdr3_aa: SATPPTSGIYEQY

d_call: NA
j_call: TRBJ1-1
v_call: TRBV4-1
cdr3_aa: ASSQVSTPGVQAF

d_call: NA
j_call: TRBJ1-5
v_call: TRBV2
cdr3_aa: ASKEQAQH

d_call: TRBD1
j_call: TRBJ2-7
v_call: TRBV7-2
cdr3_aa: ASSLGQGAKIYEQY

d_call: TRBD1
j_call: TRBJ2-7
v_call: TRBV7-9
cdr3_aa: ASSHRDSLRVQY

d_call: NA
j_call: TRBJ1-2
v_call: TRBV6-2/TRBV6-3
cdr3_aa: ASQGGTPYGYT

d_call: NA
j_call: TRBJ1-2
v_call: TRBV5-5
cdr3_aa: ASSLGGASYGYT

d_call: NA
j_call: TRBJ2-3
v_call: TRBV25-1
cdr3_aa: ASSPPTRGLSTDTLY

d_call: NA
j_call: TRBJ1-1
v_call: TRBV29-1
cdr3_aa: SVEAAVGTEAF

d_call: NA
j_call: TRBJ1-2
v_call: TRBV28
cdr3_aa: ASSPGKTNYGYT

d_call: NA
j_call: TRBJ1-6
v_call: TRBV12-3/TRBV12-4
cdr3_aa: ASSLRVAGVAANNSPLH

d_call: NA
j_call: TRBJ1-4
v_call: TRBV25-1
cdr3_aa: ASSDSGITNEKLF